These 14 T cell receptor beta chains were all obtained from the same sample, sequenced in a study of blood T cell repertoires in COVID-19. Profiled with immunoSEQ multiplex PCR; TCRdb holds only in-frame clones, not every one. The sample consists of about 250,000 clones, approximately 85% of them appearing once. The sample comprised PBMCs or T cells enriched from blood (not recorded which). The receptors shown here come from a woman aged 50 to 60 with acute COVID-19.

The chain combines TRBV7-8 with TRBJ1-4; D not certain. The germline V and J ends were trimmed by 2 bases and 7 bases, with 11 bases remaining between them. This CDR3 region has 14 residues. CDR1 is SGHVS and CDR2 is FQNEAQ in the germline V gene. This CDR3 reads CASSLSPTGEKLFF. Here the CDR3 DNA reads TGTGCCAGCAGCTTATCCCCGACGGGTGAAAAACTGTTTTTT.

This clone was picked up one time. J is TRBJ2-5 and V is TRBV30, with 7 nucleotides matching TRBD2. The CDR3 is made up of 12 amino acids. From germline, CDR1 is GTSNPN and CDR2 SVGIG (reference sequence). The DNA of the CDR3 is TGTGCTAGCTCGGGGGGAACGGAGACCCAGTACTTC. This codes for CASSGGTETQYF.

The J gene is TRBJ1-1, the V gene TRBV7-2, with 8 bases that match TRBD1. Germline values: CDR1 SGHTA, CDR2 FQGNSA. The CDR3 runs to 16 residues. The J segment lost 2 bases and the V segment lost 6 bases, leaving 11 bases of the junction unmatched. The CDR3 sequence is CASRAGTGKKNTEAFF. The DNA for the CDR3 is TGTGCCAGCAGGGCCGGGACAGGAAAAAAAAACACTGAAGCTTTCTTT.

V is TRBV19 and J is TRBJ1-3; D is undetermined. Per germline, CDR1 LNHDA and CDR2 SQIVND (reference sequence). Trimming pared 9 bases from V and 0 bases from J, leaving 9 bases between. The CDR3 contains 13 residues. CDR3 sequence reads: CASRLYSGNTIYF. The CDR3 DNA is TGTGCCAGCCGACTTTACTCTGGAAACACCATATATTTT.

The rearrangement links TRBV18 to TRBJ1-1; 7 bases fit TRBD1. The CDR3 runs to 15 residues. Unmatched junction bases numbered 6, after V lost 3 bases and J lost 2 bases. The germline V gene has CDR1 KGHSH and CDR2 LQKENI. The CDR3 protein is CASSPTTGLNTEAFF. The CDR3, as DNA: TGTGCCAGCTCACCTACGACAGGGTTAAACACTGAAGCTTTCTTT.

The chain has TRBV11-2 and TRBJ1-1, with D possibly matching TRBD1 (5 bases). V was pared by 5 bases and J by 4 bases, with 8 bases between. The CDR3 has 12 amino acids. Germline CDR1 reads SGHAT; CDR2 reads FQNNGV. The DNA for the CDR3 is TGTGCCAGCAGCGTCCAGGGCACTGAAGCTTTCTTT. This encodes CASSVQGTEAFF.

The V gene is TRBV5-5, the J gene TRBJ1-2; D is possibly TRBD1 (5 bases). The V and J ends lost 4 bases and 1 base respectively, with 8 bases between them. The CDR3 sequence is 13 residues long. Germline loops: CDR1 SGHKS, CDR2 YYEKEE (reference sequence). CDR3 residues: CASSEQVNYGYTF. The CDR3 DNA is TGTGCCAGCAGCGAACAGGTTAACTATGGCTACACCTTC.

The chain employs TRBV5-1 and TRBJ1-6, with 7 bases aligning to TRBD1. V lost 4 bases, J lost 5 bases, and 6 bases stayed unmatched. The CDR3 is made up of 15 amino acids. The germline V gene encodes CDR1 SGHRS and CDR2 YFSETQ. CDR3 DNA sequence: TGCGCCAGCAGCCCCCCGGGACAGAATAATTCACCCCTCCACTTT. It codes for CASSPPGQNNSPLHF.

V and J are TRBV6-2 or TRBV6-3 and TRBJ1-6, with 9 bases fitting TRBD1. Germline V gene sequence: CDR1 MNHEY, CDR2 SVGEGT. V lost 7 bases and J lost 5; bases outside the gene matches: 15. CDR3 length equals 18 residues. CDR3 DNA: TGTGCCAGCACCCCCCCGGACAGGGGCCGCCTGAATAATTCACCCCTCCACTTT. It translates to CASTPPDRGRLNNSPLHF.

J is TRBJ1-5 and V is TRBV2, with 7 bases matching TRBD1. The CDR3 sequence is 16 residues long. Germline lookup yields CDR1 SNHLY and CDR2 FYNNEI. Unmatched junction bases numbered 10, after V lost 3 bases and J lost 5 bases. This CDR3 reads CASSDLTGSSDQPQHF. The CDR3 DNA follows: TGTGCCAGCAGTGACCTGACAGGGTCGTCAGATCAGCCCCAGCATTTT.

J is TRBJ1-2 and V is TRBV19; the D gene is possibly TRBD1 (5 bases). Trimming stripped 6 bases from V and 4 bases from J, with 12 bases between. CDR3 length: 13 residues. Germline V gene sequence: CDR1 LNHDA, CDR2 SQIVND (reference sequence). CDR3 loop: CASRAQGFYGYTF. CDR3 bases: TGTGCCAGTAGGGCTCAGGGATTCTATGGCTACACCTTC.

The V call is TRBV4-3, the J call TRBJ1-5; D remains ambiguous. V lost 4 bases to trimming and J lost 3 bases, with 7 bases between them. CDR3 size: 13 residues. Germline lookup yields CDR1 LGHNA and CDR2 YSLEER. The chain's CDR3 is CASSLEFNQPQHF. CDR3 bases: TGCGCCAGCAGCCTTGAGTTCAATCAGCCCCAGCATTTT.

The chain uses TRBV5-1 and TRBJ2-3, with D perhaps matching TRBD2 (5 bases). Germline V gene data show CDR1 as SGHRS and CDR2 as YFSETQ. This CDR3 spans 17 amino acids. The V end was cut by 0 bases, the J end by 0 bases, with 14 bases between. This chain's CDR3 is CASSLGTLSSSTDTQYF. The CDR3 coding sequence is TGCGCCAGCAGCTTGGGGACTTTGTCCTCTAGCACAGATACGCAGTATTTT.

The chain links TRBV4-1 to TRBJ2-3; D perhaps matches TRBD2 (6 bases). Trimming removed 3 bases from V and 0 bases from J, with 13 bases in between. The germline gives CDR1 MGHRA, CDR2 YSYEKL. CDR3 length equals 16 residues. This chain's CDR3 is CASSQFSGSSTDTQYF. The CDR3 nucleotides read TGCGCCAGCAGCCAGTTTAGCGGATCTAGCACAGATACGCAGTATTTT.